This T cell receptor (beta chain) was sequenced during a study of T-cell memory formation after mild COVID-19. Looking at the study overall: There were largely donor-specific TCR clusters.

This clonotype was observed a handful of times. The antigen remains undetermined. Findings and caveats of the study: Contracting CD4+ clones were located mainly in CM and EM, and CD8+ clones in EMRA. Clones contracting over day 15 to 85 were CD4/CD8 balanced, with later expanders leaning CD4+.

Looked up from germline, CDR1 is DFQATT and CDR2 is SNEGSKA (reference sequence). The CDR3 is 14 amino acids. Trimming took off 6 bases at V and 9 bases at J, with 21 bases between the two ends. Libraries for TCRalpha and TCRbeta carried sample barcodes and unique molecular identifiers via 5'RACE. TCRdb recomputed calls from the 5' RACE reads with MiXCR, one row per CDR3 protein. The table lists about half a million distinct CDR3 sequences, about 20% of them singletons. The receptor was isolated from an adult woman who had mild COVID-19 (a few samples of this study predate the infection). Cell type and time point are not known. V and J are TRBV20-1 and TRBJ2-1; D possibly matches TRBD1 or TRBD2 (6 bases each). The sequencing input was PBMCs or a T cell subset sorted from them (not recorded which). CDR3 nucleotides: TGCAGTGCCCCTGTGGGGGGCCTGAGAATTGAGCAGTTCTTC. Translation gives CSAPVGGLRIEQFF.